The clone carrying this T cell receptor beta chain was seen ten or more times. The antigen remains undetermined. These data come from a study of naive and memory T cell subsets. Regarding the study as a whole: Reportedly, tuberculin skin test sites gave far more TCRs than other biopsies.

Treatment in this sample: skin biopsy from PPD injection site in Mantoux-positive individual. TCR cDNA received a 3' ligated oligonucleotide that carried a UMI. Four PCR rounds used nested alpha and beta constant region primers plus the SP2 primer. Alpha and beta constant region primers primed reverse transcription for blood and skin samples. TCRdb fed the UMI-ligation and nested PCR reads into MiXCR, producing one record per CDR3 protein. The sample records 40,000 or so distinct CDR3 sequences, about 11% being singletons. The length of the CDR3 is 14 residues. The ends were cut back, 5 bases at V and 5 bases at J, with 15 bases in the middle. Germline CDR1 MDHEN, CDR2 SYDVKM.

This TCR came from an adult in good health. Source: skin, taken from a tuberculin skin test site. The chain combines TRBV28 with TRBJ2-5, with D unresolved. Here the CDR3 DNA reads TGTGCCAGCAGTCAGGTCACGTTCCGTGAGACCCAGTACTTC. Residues: CASSQVTFRETQYF.